A selection of T cell receptor beta chains follows, all from one sample in a study of PD-1 blockade in classical Hodgkin lymphoma. The data were produced by immunoSEQ multiplex PCR, yet TCRdb's version contains in-frame clones alone and is incomplete. This table holds 32,000 or so clones, about 94% found once. The source was CD4+ T cells from blood, collected before the fourth cycle of nivolumab. The receptors stem from a human donor with classical Hodgkin lymphoma. Both conserved end residues are part of each CDR3. A D gene is named only where the DNA matches it firmly. Clone size appears in some rows only: once, few, many, or a class for an expanded clone.

clone_size j_call v_call d_call cdr3_nt cdr3_aa
NA TRBJ1-1 TRBV11-2 NA TGTGCCAGCAGCTTACGGCGTCATTCGACCATTGAAGCTTTCTTT CASSLRRHSTIEAFF
NA TRBJ2-3 TRBV6-5 TRBD2 TGTGCCAGCAGTTCTCTAGCGGGAGTCACAGATACGCAGTATTTT CASSSLAGVTDTQYF
NA TRBJ2-2 TRBV25-1 NA TGTGCCAGCAGTGATTTCCCTGGAGGAGGTGCCAACACCGGGGAGCTGTTTTTT CASSDFPGGGANTGELFF
NA TRBJ2-1 TRBV10-3 NA TGTGCCAGCCAGGGACGTCAAAGGGTGTACAATGAGCAGTTCTTC CASQGRQRVYNEQFF
NA TRBJ1-2 TRBV6-1 NA TGTGCCAGCAGTGAAGGAGTTGGGAATGGCTACACCTTC CASSEGVGNGYTF
NA TRBJ1-2 TRBV6-1 TRBD1 TGTGCCAGCAGGGGGAACTTGGACAGGGGTAGTCGCTACACCTTC CASRGNLDRGSRYTF
NA TRBJ1-3 TRBV6-5 NA TGTGCCAGCAAAATAACAGGCTCTGGAAACACCATATATTTT CASKITGSGNTIYF
NA TRBJ1-1 TRBV10-3 NA TGTGCCATCAGTGCCAGCAGTGGAGGATCGCTGTCAGCTTTCTTT CAISASSGGSLSAFF
NA TRBJ1-5 TRBV28 NA TGTGCCAGCAGTTACAGGTTACAGCCCCAGCATTTT CASSYRLQPQHF
NA TRBJ2-7 TRBV5-4 TRBD1 TGTGCCAGCAGCTTGATAGGGACAGGAGAGCAGTACTTC CASSLIGTGEQYF
NA TRBJ2-2 TRBV9 NA TGTGCCAGCAGCTTAAAGGGGACCACGAACACCGGGGAGCTGTTTTTT CASSLKGTTNTGELFF
NA TRBJ1-4 TRBV14 NA TGTGCCAGCAGCCAGCTTCAGACAAATGAAAAACTGTTTTTT CASSQLQTNEKLFF
NA TRBJ1-6 TRBV27 NA TGTGCCAGCAGTCCCTTGGGGGGAGTATCACCCCTCCACTTT CASSPLGGVSPLHF
NA TRBJ1-1 TRBV5-1 NA TGCGCCAGCAGCCCAGGACCCTCGAACACTGAAGCTTTCTTT CASSPGPSNTEAFF
NA TRBJ2-7 TRBV6-5 NA TGTGCCAGCAGTTATAGAGGGCTGGACGAGCAGTACTTC CASSYRGLDEQYF
NA TRBJ2-2 TRBV7-9 NA TGTGCCACCCCACGTATGTATGAGGACACCGGGGAGCTGTTTTTT CATPRMYEDTGELFF
NA TRBJ1-1 TRBV4-1 TRBD1 TGCGCCAGCAGTCCAACCGGGACAGGAGGAATGAACACTGAAGCTTTCTTT CASSPTGTGGMNTEAFF
NA TRBJ2-3 TRBV27 NA TGTGCCAGCAGTCCAGGGTCCCCTACGCAGTATTTT CASSPGSPTQYF
NA TRBJ2-5 TRBV18 TRBD1 TGTGCCAGCTCACCTTGGGACAGGGGGCGCCGTGAGACCCAGTACTTC CASSPWDRGRRETQYF
NA TRBJ2-3 TRBV6-5 NA TGTGCCAGCAGTTACGGTGGGATGTTCCCAGATACGCAGTATTTT CASSYGGMFPDTQYF
NA TRBJ1-1 TRBV7-9 TRBD1 TGTGCCAGCAGCTTAGAACCACAGGGGTTCACTGAAGCTTTCTTT CASSLEPQGFTEAFF
NA TRBJ1-2 TRBV5-4 NA TGTGCCAGCAGCAAGTCGGGCTTCAACTATGGCTACACCTTC CASSKSGFNYGYTF
few TRBJ2-1 TRBV28 TRBD2 TGTGCCAGCAGTTTATCGGGTAGCGGGAGGGCAAACAATGAGCAGTTCTTC CASSLSGSGRANNEQFF